This T cell receptor beta chain was captured by sequencing in a study of control samples from healthy donors and cancer patients. Losses at the gene ends were 4 bases for V and 4 bases for J; bases not matched to a gene: 6. Germline V CDR1 and CDR2: LNHDA, SQIVND (reference sequence). The CDR3 runs 14 residues. Only in-frame clones appear in the TCRdb table, and some are missing; sequencing was by immunoSEQ multiplex PCR. The data hold roughly 170,000 clones, with 88% observed a single time. This clone came up a few times. Material for sequencing was blood. The TCR originated in a woman in her twenties or thirties in good health. This rearrangement joins TRBV19 to TRBJ1-2; TRBD1 agrees at 7 bases. The CDR3 protein is CASSKDWTGYGYTF. CDR3 sequence (DNA): TGTGCCAGTAGTAAGGACTGGACAGGCTATGGCTACACCTTC. Full variable domain (missing parts from reference TRBV19 and TRBJ1-2): DGGITQSPKYLFRKEGQNVTLSCEQNLNHDAMYWYRQDPGQGLRLIYYSQIVNDFQKGDIAEGYSVSREKKESFPLTVTSAQKNPTAFYLCASSKDWTGYGYTFGSGTRLTVV.